One and the same sample provided the 10 T cell receptor beta chains below, sequenced in a study of cytomegalovirus exposure and HLA in healthy donors (dated by TCRdb to about 2017). Library preparation used the immunoSEQ multiplex PCR assay. A mixture of 60 forward primers for TCR Vbeta segments and 13 reverse primers for TCR Jbeta segments was used in the multiplex PCR. Entries here come from immuneACCESS through TCRdb and include only in-frame sequences with V and J called. Some clones fail to appear in such tables; in the studies checked, an unresolved V gene covers under half of the shortfall, and the cause of the remainder is unknown. The sample profile shows 120,000 to 150,000 clones; around 82% of them were found once. The top ten clonotypes cover approximately 6.2% of the sample. The sample comprised PBMCs. These receptors originate from a middle-aged man in good health and CMV-seropositive.

This clone was found once. The rearrangement joins TRBV6-5 to TRBJ1-2; 9 nucleotides match TRBD1. The CDR3 is 14 amino acids. Trimming at V came to 4 bases and at J to 7 bases, leaving 7 bases not matched to a gene. Germline loops: CDR1 MNHEY, CDR2 SVGAGI. The CDR3 here is CASSSSGTGTGYTF. In nucleotides, the CDR3 is TGTGCCAGCAGTTCCTCCGGGACAGGGACTGGCTACACCTTC.

This chain uses TRBV19 with TRBJ2-7, with 7 positions matching TRBD2. V shed 1 base and J 7 bases; nucleotides not matched to a gene: 19. This CDR3 is built from 18 residues. The germline gives CDR1 LNHDA, CDR2 SQIVND (reference sequence). The DNA for the CDR3 is TGTGCCAGTAGTATAGTGGGTTTGGGGATTGGGACTAACGAGGAGCAGTACTTC. Translation gives CASSIVGLGIGTNEEQYF.

This clone was seen more than once but under ten times. This rearrangement joins TRBV2 to TRBJ1-6; tentative D call: TRBD1 (5 bases). Per germline, CDR1 SNHLY and CDR2 FYNNEI. Trimming took off 8 bases at V and 9 bases at J, with 11 bases between the two ends. This CDR3 spans 12 amino acids. In DNA, the CDR3 is TGTGCCAGCCGGCGGGGCAGTTCACCCCTCCACTTT. Translated: CASRRGSSPLHF.

This clone was seen a few times. The chain joins TRBV6-6 to TRBJ1-1, with TRBD1 identical over 7 bases. CDR3 length: 15 residues. Unmatched junction bases numbered 8, after V lost 6 bases and J lost 1 base. CDR1 is MNHNY, CDR2 SVGAGI, per germline (reference sequence). The CDR3 loop reads CASSRSNRGNTEAFF. CDR3 in DNA: TGTGCCAGCAGCCGATCAAACAGGGGGAACACTGAAGCTTTCTTT.

The sample holds a few counts of this clone. J is TRBJ1-1 and V is TRBV29-1; no clear D gene. CDR3 length: 11 amino acids. The germline V gene has CDR1 SQVTM and CDR2 ANQGSEA. The ends were cut back, 4 bases at V and 11 bases at J, with 14 bases in the middle. The CDR3 DNA is TGCAGCGTTGCCGTAACTTCGCGGGCTTTCTTT. Translated, it gives CSVAVTSRAFF.

This clone was counted between two and nine times. The rearrangement joins TRBV5-1 to TRBJ2-2; weak D call: TRBD1 (5 bases). Trimming took off 6 bases at V and 4 bases at J, with 16 bases between the two ends. The CDR3 contains 15 residues. Germline loops: CDR1 SGHRS, CDR2 YFSETQ. The CDR3 spells CASKYDSASTGELFF. As DNA, the CDR3 is TGCGCCAGCAAATACGACAGCGCGAGCACCGGGGAGCTGTTTTTT.

This clone has just one count. This rearrangement joins TRBV19 to TRBJ1-5; the D gene is possibly TRBD1 (6 bases). V lost 6 bases to trimming and J lost 1 base, with 13 bases between them. CDR3 length equals 15 residues. Germline V CDR1 and CDR2: LNHDA, SQIVND (reference sequence). DNA of the CDR3: TGTGCCAGTAGGTCCGGGACACCGAGCAATCAGCCCCAGCATTTT. Translated, it gives CASRSGTPSNQPQHF.

The gene calls are TRBV11-1 and TRBJ2-2; 7 nucleotides line up with TRBD1. The CDR3 totals 15 residues. After removal of 4 bases from V and 3 bases from J, the junction contained 5 bases not matched to a gene. In germline, CDR1 is SGHAT, CDR2 FQDESV (reference sequence). CDR3 in amino acids: CASSSRQGDTGELFF. As DNA, the CDR3 is TGTGCCAGCAGCTCCCGACAGGGCGACACCGGGGAGCTGTTTTTT.

J is TRBJ2-5 and V is TRBV10-3; D possibly corresponds to TRBD1 (7 bases). V was pared by 4 bases and J by 4 bases, with 10 bases between. Germline CDR1 is ENHRY and CDR2 is SYGVKD. The CDR3 has 13 residues. DNA for the CDR3: TGTGCCATCAGTGGGCAGGGGGGAGAGACCCAGTACTTC. Translation gives CAISGQGGETQYF.

The chain is built from TRBV2 and TRBJ1-1; D is ambiguous. Trimming removed 6 bases from V and 0 bases from J, with 8 bases in between. CDR3 length: 13 amino acids. Germline assignment: CDR1 SNHLY and CDR2 FYNNEI. The chain's CDR3 is CASSRHLNTEAFF. Written as DNA, the CDR3 is TGTGCCAGCAGCCGACACTTGAACACTGAAGCTTTCTTT.